This T cell receptor (beta chain) came from a study of cytotoxic CD8 clonotypes in ibrutinib-treated CLL. Whole-study results and caveats: Clonality went up at the time of ibrutinib response, stayed stable in sustained remission, and later dropped back toward its baseline level at progression.

Note on this clone: Its matching antigen is unknown.

PBMCs that had been cryopreserved were the source of 2 to 2.5 micrograms of genomic DNA for TCR beta libraries. The ends were cut back, 1 base at V and 1 base at J, with 8 bases in the middle. Germline loops: CDR1 LGHNA, CDR2 YSLEER. CDR3 length: 15 residues. Sequencing used immunoSEQ multiplex PCR; TCRdb keeps in-frame clones, though not all of them. The sample lists some 290,000 clones, around four fifths occurring once. This TCR was sampled from a human donor with chronic lymphocytic leukemia. The gene calls are TRBV4-3 and TRBJ1-3; unclear D gene. The starting material was PBMCs, obtained before ibrutinib treatment. The CDR3, as DNA: TGCGCCAGCAGCCAAGTCATACAGTCTGGAAACACCATATATTTT. It yields the protein CASSQVIQSGNTIYF.